This paragraph covers one TCR beta chain sequence. The sample originates from a study of cytomegalovirus exposure and HLA in healthy donors. Researchers ran the PCR with 60 Vbeta and 13 Jbeta primers. Method: immunoSEQ multiplex PCR; TCRdb's copy keeps in-frame clones and lacks some. Recorded here are approximately 110,000 clones; the top ten clones represent over 2%. Sequences were obtained from PBMCs. The sequence derives from a man aged 35-49 years in good health and CMV-seronegative.

The CDR3 region is CASTPGTGAYEQYF. The CDR3 DNA follows: TGTGCCAGTACTCCCGGGACAGGGGCCTACGAGCAGTACTTC. This chain uses TRBV19 with TRBJ2-7; 10 nucleotides agree with TRBD1. CDR3 length: 14 residues. The V gene's germline CDR1 is LNHDA and CDR2 SQIVND (reference sequence). The ends lost 7 bases at V and 2 bases at J; junction bases unmatched: 5.